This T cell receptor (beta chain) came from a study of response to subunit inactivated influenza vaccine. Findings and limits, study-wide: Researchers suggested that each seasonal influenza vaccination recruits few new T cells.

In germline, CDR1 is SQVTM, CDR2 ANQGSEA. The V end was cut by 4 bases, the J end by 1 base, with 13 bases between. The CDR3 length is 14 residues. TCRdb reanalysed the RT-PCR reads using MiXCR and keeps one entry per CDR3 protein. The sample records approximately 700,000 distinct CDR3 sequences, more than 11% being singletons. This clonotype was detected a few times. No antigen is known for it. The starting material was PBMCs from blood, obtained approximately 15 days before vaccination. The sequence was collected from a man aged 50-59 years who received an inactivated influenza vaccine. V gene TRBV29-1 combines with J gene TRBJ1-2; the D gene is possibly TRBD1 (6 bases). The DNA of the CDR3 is TGCAGCGTTGCGGACAGAAGAGTTAACTATGGCTACACCTTC. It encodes CSVADRRVNYGYTF.